This entry is about one T cell receptor (beta chain). This clone was seen more than once but under ten times. What this receptor recognizes is not known. The sample holds no much larger clone one base away, and base qualities are not on file. The germline V gene supplies CDR1 LGHNT and CDR2 FRNRAP. Inclusive of the bounding cysteine and phenylalanine, the CDR3 is 13 residues long. The sequence is cut down to CDR3 DNA, 39 bases in frame from base 1. Trimming takes 3 bases from V and 0 bases from J, and the germline ends sit 5 bases apart. This sample is drawn from a study of blood T cell repertoires in COVID-19 (dated by TCRdb to between 2020 and 2021). Background for the entire study: Collaborator samples came from the United States, Italy and Spain and covered acute and convalescent phases of COVID-19. Deeply sampled blood TCRbeta repertoires from subjects exposed to, actively infected with, or recovered from COVID-19 were included in the dataset. Where available, HLA class I and class II types were obtained from metadata supplied by the sample provider rather than from assay-based typing. Sample metadata almost always included a de-identified subject ID, COVID-19 status, age in years and sex. Samples were obtained from the ongoing ImmuneRACE study (first 160 participants) and from some 1,300 subjects provided by 6 global collaborators. The prospective study material was composed of cDNA or gDNA derived from T cells, B-cell-depleted T cells, or PBMCs. The repertoires were released in a freely available public database intended as a resource for research on the immune response to SARS-CoV-2.

One collaborating source in Seattle enrolled patients during active infection and followed them longitudinally through the course of disease. Whole blood was collected in K2EDTA tubes by collaborating institutions according to the institutions' own protocols. For TCRbeta analysis, collaborators shipped samples as frozen whole blood, isolated PBMCs, or DNA extracted from either of those sample types. The immunoSEQ Assay, a bias-controlled multiplex PCR, was used to amplify TCRbeta CDR3 regions from genomic DNA. Concerning the study's data processing: Within the assay, amplification of reference gene primers was used to estimate how many nucleated cells each sample contained. To quantify the absolute abundance of each unique TCRbeta CDR3 rearrangement, sequence reads were collapsed and filtered. Productive Simpson clonality was computed per sample as the square root of Simpson's diversity index over productive rearrangements. TCRdb re-hosts the immuneACCESS table, in-frame sequences only. Its copies lack some clones; in the studies checked, an unresolved V gene accounts for under half of them, and the cause for the rest is not known. That table supplies the V and J calls and clone size; D and trimming were determined from the DNA. In all, the sample holds 300,000 to 350,000 clones, and roughly 90% of those were seen once. Around 6.6% of the sample goes to the ten largest clones.

What the study reported, not specific to this receptor: How much clinical and demographic metadata was included differed by source and by participant, and the metadata was provided uncurated.

Sequencing was carried out using peripheral blood. This TCR was recovered from a woman aged 70-85 years with COVID-19, enrolled during active disease. The receptor chain draws on TRBV12-5 and TRBJ1-1; the D gene lacks a confident call. The DNA is TGTGCTAGTGGTTTAAACATGAACACTGAAGCTTTCTTT. It specifies CASGLNMNTEAFF. Reference TRBV12-5 and TRBJ1-1 genes cover what lies past the CDR3, so the full variable domain is DARVTQTPRHKVTEMGQEVTMRCQPILGHNTVFWYRQTMMQGLELLAYFRNRAPLDDSGMPKDRFSAEMPDATLATLKIQPSEPRDSAVYFCASGLNMNTEAFFGQGTRLTVV.